Listed below are T cell receptor beta chains from one sample, sequenced in a study of breast tumors, draining lymph nodes, adjacent tissues. MiXCR, run by TCRdb on the multiplex PCR reads, gives a single entry per CDR3 protein. Of more than 20,000 distinct CDR3 sequences in the sample, about 24% are singletons; the top ten hold roughly 12%. Sequencing input: breast tumor tissue. The origin of the receptors is a female donor with breast cancer. Some clones in this sample may be carry-over from other donors' samples. The CDR3 runs from the conserved cysteine through the conserved F or W. The order of the fields is D gene, V gene, J gene, clone size, CDR3 protein, CDR3 DNA. D genes are given only for firm matches. Expanded clones are given a class, and other clones once, few, many or no size at all.

NA	TRBV5-4	TRBJ1-5	many	CASSLDTNQPQHF	TGTGCCAGCAGCTTGGACACCAATCAGCCCCAGCATTTT
NA	TRBV12-3/TRBV12-4	TRBJ1-3	many	CASSLAGHQTGNTIYF	TGTGCCAGCAGTTTAGCGGGACACCAAACAGGAAACACCATATATTTT
TRBD2	TRBV24-1	TRBJ2-2	once	CATSDTGLAGGPYTGELFF	TGTGCCACCAGTGATACCGGACTAGCGGGAGGACCCTACACCGGGGAGCTGTTTTTT
NA	TRBV28	TRBJ1-2	many	CASSFGGDGYTF	TGTGCCAGCAGTTTTGGTGGCGACGGCTACACCTTC
NA	TRBV7-8	TRBJ1-6	many	CASSSGQENSPLHF	TGTGCCAGCAGCTCGGGGCAGGAGAATTCACCCCTCCACTTT
NA	TRBV7-8	TRBJ1-2	many	CASSLGAGVGDYGYTF	TGTGCCAGCAGCTTAGGGGCTGGCGTGGGGGACTATGGCTACACCTTC
NA	TRBV12-5	TRBJ2-5	many	CASGWGGQWYQETQYF	TGTGCTAGTGGTTGGGGAGGACAGTGGTACCAAGAGACCCAGTACTTC
NA	TRBV7-2	TRBJ2-7	NA	CASSFTRSGQYF	TGTGCCAGCAGCTTTACCCGGAGCGGGCAGTACTTC
TRBD2	TRBV4-1	TRBJ2-7	many	CASSQDYPGGSYEQYF	TGCGCCAGCAGCCAAGATTACCCGGGAGGGTCCTACGAGCAGTACTTC
TRBD1	TRBV28	TRBJ1-5	few	CASSRARQGSQPQHF	TGTGCCAGCAGTAGAGCAAGACAGGGTAGTCAGCCCCAGCATTTT
TRBD2	TRBV2	TRBJ2-2	NA	CAGRGLAGGSGELFF	TGTGCCGGCAGAGGACTAGCGGGAGGCTCCGGGGAGCTGTTTTTT
TRBD1	TRBV28	TRBJ2-3	many	CASRQSQTGRDTQYF	TGTGCCAGCAGGCAAAGCCAGACAGGGCGAGATACGCAGTATTTT
TRBD2	TRBV24-1	TRBJ2-5	once	CATSDTREGTGETQYF	TGTGCCACCAGTGACACAAGGGAGGGGACGGGAGAGACCCAGTACTTC
NA	TRBV20-1	TRBJ2-7	many	CSASGGPSENEQYF	TGCAGTGCCAGCGGAGGGCCTTCGGAAAACGAGCAGTACTTC
NA	TRBV2	TRBJ1-2	medium-sized	CASRFGFNYGYTF	TGTGCCAGCAGATTCGGGTTTAACTATGGCTACACCTTC
NA	TRBV5-4	TRBJ2-7	NA	CASSLVGYEQYF	TGTGCCAGCAGCTTGGTGGGGTACGAGCAGTACTTC
TRBD2	TRBV19	TRBJ2-1	many	CASQHRGGHEQFF	TGTGCCAGCCAACACCGGGGGGGTCATGAGCAGTTCTTC
TRBD1	TRBV27	TRBJ1-6	many	CATSKGALYNSPLHF	TGTGCCACCTCAAAGGGGGCCCTCTATAATTCACCCCTCCACTTT
NA	TRBV20-1	TRBJ2-3	many	CSARVAATGGGASNLAEADTQYF	TGCAGTGCTAGAGTTGCGGCGACCGGAGGGGGCGCCTCAAACCTAGCGGAAGCAGATACGCAGTATTTT
TRBD1	TRBV27	TRBJ1-2	many	CASRRDSSLGTFNYGYTF	TGTGCCAGCAGGCGGGACAGTAGCTTGGGTACTTTTAACTATGGCTACACCTTC
TRBD1	TRBV5-8	TRBJ2-2	many	CASREGQFANTGELFF	TGTGCCAGCAGAGAGGGACAGTTCGCGAACACCGGGGAGCTGTTTTTT
TRBD2	TRBV13	TRBJ2-2	many	CASSPPPGLAATGELFF	TGTGCCAGCAGCCCGCCTCCGGGACTAGCTGCCACCGGGGAGCTGTTTTTT
NA	TRBV30	TRBJ1-2	many	CAWTWGGRFGGYTF	TGTGCCTGGACCTGGGGGGGGAGGTTCGGCGGCTACACCTTC